These T cell receptor beta chains were read from a single sample in a study of blood T cells in healthy people across ages. TCRdb independently ran MiXCR on the 5' RACE reads; one entry per CDR3 protein. The sample has more than 900,000 distinct CDR3 sequences; 20% to 25% are singletons. This sample was shared with a second study, whose subject was T cells of mothers and their children.

The sequencing input was blood. These receptor sequences come from a girl aged 2 to 9 in good health. CDR3s include the opening cysteine and the closing phenylalanine or tryptophan.

V: TRBV6-2/TRBV6-3
CDR3: CASRLRDREKAFF

V: TRBV18
CDR3: CASSPALAGGDEQFF

V: TRBV4-1
CDR3: CASSQSPRETQYF

V: TRBV15
CDR3: CATSGRGLSSYNEQFF

V: TRBV7-2
CDR3: CASSLNSMSSYEQYF

V: TRBV24-1
CDR3: CAASDLRDRETQYF

V: TRBV7-3
CDR3: CASSFMRGENTEAFF

V: TRBV18
CDR3: CASSPWSGGYNEQFF

V: TRBV29-1
CDR3: CSGEGVRSSDTQYF

V: TRBV11-2
CDR3: CASSSFPYNEQFF

V: TRBV7-9
CDR3: CASSVRDRQETQYF

V: TRBV6-5
CDR3: CASSRPPGRRETQYF

V: TRBV20-1
CDR3: CSASSDREETQYF

V: TRBV12-3/TRBV12-4
CDR3: CASSYIEYPIYF

V: TRBV27
CDR3: CASSLAGDYTDTQYF

V: TRBV6-5
CDR3: CASTSTGNTEAFF

V: TRBV20-1
CDR3: CSAPPPINYGYTF

V: TRBV28
CDR3: CASSNLAKNIQYF

V: TRBV20-1
CDR3: CSARDSGQAGNTIYF

V: TRBV20-1
CDR3: CSAAGGLETQYF

V: TRBV6-1
CDR3: CASSALESVGDEQFF

V: TRBV2
CDR3: CASSDPASPNSPLHF

V: TRBV7-3
CDR3: CASSSGPSGYNEQFF

V: TRBV7-6
CDR3: CASRLGQLNSPLHF

V: TRBV27
CDR3: CASRDEFGTSLYF

V: TRBV7-6
CDR3: CASSLAGGPGQPQHF

V: TRBV12-3/TRBV12-4
CDR3: CASLGLLNYGYTF

V: TRBV7-9
CDR3: CASRPGQGESSYNEQFF

V: TRBV11-1
CDR3: CASSPNQPWRRTGELFF

V: TRBV27
CDR3: CASSPWTSGRTETDTQYF

V: TRBV7-2
CDR3: CASRRTSGMETQYF

V: TRBV9
CDR3: CASSVESGTYNEQFF

V: TRBV14
CDR3: CASSQDRYITQYF

V: TRBV20-1
CDR3: CSARSQASYEQYF

V: TRBV28
CDR3: CASGDYNEKLFF

V: TRBV9
CDR3: CASSVAGLSYNEQFF

V: TRBV6-5
CDR3: CASSYSKGIETQYF

V: TRBV29-1
CDR3: CSVLDLGQQYF

V: TRBV5-1
CDR3: CASSLEQGRETQYF

V: TRBV28
CDR3: CASKTIRASGKSYEQYF

V: TRBV6-1
CDR3: CASSEAGTSGGPVSPYF

V: TRBV4-2
CDR3: CASSQGGLPLDEQYF

V: TRBV29-1
CDR3: CSVGSQGLDRGTEAFF

V: TRBV7-9
CDR3: CASSLSTAKIVRGKETQYF

V: TRBV15
CDR3: CATSREAGSYNEQFF

V: TRBV12-3/TRBV12-4
CDR3: CASSFSRLAYEQYF

V: TRBV5-6
CDR3: CASSPGVTRSYNEQFF

V: TRBV10-1
CDR3: CASSGRTRLAGAGETQYF

V: TRBV7-2
CDR3: CASSLVTEDDEQFF

V: TRBV29-1
CDR3: CSVKSVDFYGYTF

V: TRBV24-1
CDR3: CATSDSRADTQYF

V: TRBV28
CDR3: CASSALWTSLQETQYF

V: TRBV6-2/TRBV6-3
CDR3: CASSSLMENYGYTF

V: TRBV29-1
CDR3: CSVEAASYNEQFF

V: TRBV9
CDR3: CASSVGGSGRVSETQYF

V: TRBV29-1
CDR3: CSIEEGGSYEQYF

V: TRBV6-1
CDR3: CASRTSGGSETQYF

V: TRBV28
CDR3: CASSSFRGPYSNQPQHF

V: TRBV14
CDR3: CASSRQVGQIGEKLFF